The clone carrying this T cell receptor (beta chain) was seen at least ten times. The sample belongs to a study of neurological immune-mediated disorders. V shed 6 bases, J shed 9 bases, and the junction held 12 bases outside the gene matches. The CDR3 is 15 amino acids. Looked up from germline, CDR1 is SGHNT and CDR2 is YENEEA. Stated time point: technical triplicate 2. By 5'RACE with 10-nucleotide random UMIs, the cDNA was made. In TCRdb, the 5' RACE reads were re-called with MiXCR into one record per CDR3 protein. This table has tens of thousands of distinct CDR3 sequences, 24% appearing once. The receptor's source is a man aged 60 to 69 with HTLV-1-associated myelopathy (HAM/TSP). The chain is built from TRBV11-3 and TRBJ2-1; 9 bases line up with TRBD2. The sample was PBMCs. The CDR3 loop reads CASSPRREGQGEQFF. In DNA, the CDR3 is TGTGCCAGCAGTCCGCGGCGGGAGGGCCAGGGTGAGCAGTTCTTC.